This T cell receptor beta chain was sequenced for a study of a mutant IDH1 vaccine in newly diagnosed glioma. Overall study: Averaging around 40 years of age, treated patients were about 62% male and around 38% female. Most patients had radiochemotherapy with temozolomide before enrollment; others had one alone. Visit V12 was conducted at week 35 as the safety follow-up. Visit V13 came later, at week 47.

The sample's time point: week 35, safety follow-up. In the vaccine, a single dose held 300 ug of the mutant IDH1 20-mer peptide, along with topical imiquimod. Turning to this clone: Its antigen remains unidentified.

Trimming removed 6 bases from V and 0 bases from J, with 12 bases in between. The CDR3 covers 15 residues. The germline V gene has CDR1 MNHEY and CDR2 SMNVEV (reference sequence). Here immunoSEQ multiplex PCR was the method, and the copy in TCRdb shows in-frame clones only, minus some. Seen here are 65,000 to 85,000 clones, 70% to 90% observed once, and the top ten hold approximately 2%. The rearrangement uses TRBV27 and TRBJ1-5; D is undetermined. Here the sequenced sample was PBMCs, taken from a glioma patient whose treatment included an IDH1 peptide vaccine. This TCR came from a man between 25 and 39 years old with glioma. The CDR3 DNA reads as TGTGCCAGCAGGTCCGGGTGGGGTAGCAATCAGCCCCAGCATTTT. Its translation is CASRSGWGSNQPQHF.